The source of this TCR beta chain is a study of T cell repertoires in cytomegalovirus infection. The wider study: It can be stated that public TCR beta signatures indicated CMV infection as well as a matching HLA type. Study-wide findings and caveats: Clonotypes of TCR beta that were HLA-C-restricted and CMV-specific dominated the ex vivo response.

Germline V lookup: CDR1 SGHTA, CDR2 FQGNSA. This CDR3 has 18 residues. With V trimmed by 1 base and J by 3 bases, 12 bases remained unmatched. This clonotype was detected ten times or more. Its antigen remains unknown. MiXCR, run by TCRdb on the reads, gives a single entry per CDR3 protein. The top ten hold around 4.5% of the sample, which has roughly 300,000 distinct CDR3 sequences, 8% to 9.5% seen once. The receptor was isolated from a human donor in good health (CMV status not recorded). Some clones in this sample may be carry-over from other donors' samples. Sample: PBMCs. This chain uses TRBV7-2 with TRBJ2-7; 10 bases agree with TRBD2. The CDR3 region is CASSLDPLAGDPGYEQYF. The DNA for the CDR3 is TGTGCCAGCAGCTTAGATCCCCTAGCGGGAGACCCAGGCTACGAGCAGTACTTC.